This T cell receptor (beta chain) was recovered during a study of response to subunit inactivated influenza vaccine (dated by TCRdb to about 2018). In terms of the full investigation: Deep quantitative T cell receptor repertoire profiling was used in the study to track responses to a trivalent subunit inactivated influenza vaccine.

Libraries were constructed by RT-PCR. The sequencing machine was an Illumina HiSeq 2500. TCRdb itself trimmed the public reads at Q25 with fastp, ran MiXCR and retained productive beta chains. Rows with one shared CDR3 protein collapse into an entry with the most common genes and DNA. This sample gives about 570,000 distinct CDR3 sequences in total; around 10% of them show up just once. The ten largest clones add up to about 11% of the sample. Notes on this clonotype: This clone's antigen is unknown. Base qualities are not provided; no much larger clone lies one nucleotide away.

The CDR3 contains 14 residues, cysteine and phenylalanine counted. Just the 42-base CDR3 DNA is kept, in frame starting at base 1. In the germline V gene, CDR1 corresponds to SGHRS and CDR2 to YFSETQ. V loses 1 base, J loses 8 bases, and the germline ends lie 13 bases apart. The research as a whole found: According to the authors, only a limited number of new T cells may be recruited by each seasonal influenza vaccination.

The sample also formed part of further work on T cells expressing NK-cell markers. From that second study: 5'RACE template switching, by which a universal primer site and unique molecular identifiers were added, was used to make TCR beta cDNA libraries. Three sorted T-cell subsets (CD3+CD56+NKG2C+, CD3+CD56+NKG2C- and CD3+CD56-NKG2C+) from fewer than 10 donors had their TCR beta-chain repertoires profiled. Of the eight sequenced donors, seven were found to be HCMV-seropositive and one was found to be HCMV-seronegative. In several experiments an anti-gammadeltaTCR antibody was added to restrict sorting to alphabetaTCR-expressing T cells. In more than 5 donors, the dominant CD3+CD56+NKG2C+ clonotypes ranked among the top 10 CD8+ clonotypes, making up roughly 1.0-7.0% of CD8+ T cells. Those dominant clonotypes were again the most abundant among CD3+CD56-NKG2C+ cells in a handful of donors, at about 25-60.1%. Whether the expanded NKG2C-expressing T cell clones were specific for HCMV antigens remained unclear. All eight donors whose samples were sequenced were randomly selected healthy volunteers, three of them men and five women. HCMV-specific IgG was detected in serum with a commercial ELISA kit to determine HCMV serostatus. Peripheral blood mononuclear cells were isolated from blood by Ficoll density gradient centrifugation. For about 6 donors, bulk peripheral blood T-cell repertoires were additionally sequenced from unsorted PBMC. Synthesis of cDNA was primed from the TCR beta constant segment and was followed by two consecutive PCR amplification steps. Illumina HiSeq 2000/2500, MiSeq or NextSeq was used to sequence libraries as 2 x 150 bp reads. MIGEC handled demultiplexing of the reads and grouping by UMI, while MiTCR was used to assemble and quantify clonotypes. Only TCR cDNA sequences supported by at least two reads were kept to exclude erroneous sequences. The tcR package was used for downstream repertoire analysis, with clonotypes matched between fractions based on CDR3 nucleotide sequence plus V segment. VDJmatch was used to annotate antigen specificity against VDJdb, with one amino acid substitution in CDR3 permitted.

Recombination linked TRBV5-1 to TRBJ2-1; a tentative D match to TRBD1 spans 5 bases. Sequencing used PBMCs from blood, obtained on the day of vaccination. The sequence was obtained from a man over 45 who received an inactivated influenza vaccine. Donor details come from another sample of the same person, matched by shared clones. The DNA sequence is TGCGCCAGCAGCTTGAGCGTAGGCAGGGATGAGCAGTTCTTC. Protein translation: CASSLSVGRDEQFF.